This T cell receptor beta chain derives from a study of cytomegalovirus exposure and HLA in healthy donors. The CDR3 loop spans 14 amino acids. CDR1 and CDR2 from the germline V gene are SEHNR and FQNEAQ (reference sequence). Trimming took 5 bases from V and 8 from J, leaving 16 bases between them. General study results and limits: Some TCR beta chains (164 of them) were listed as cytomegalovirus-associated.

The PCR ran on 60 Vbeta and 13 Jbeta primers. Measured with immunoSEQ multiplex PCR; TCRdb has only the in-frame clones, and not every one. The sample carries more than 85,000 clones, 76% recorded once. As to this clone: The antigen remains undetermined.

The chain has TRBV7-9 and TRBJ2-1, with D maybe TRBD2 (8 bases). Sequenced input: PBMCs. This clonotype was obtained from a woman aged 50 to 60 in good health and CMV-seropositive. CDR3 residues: CASSASGGGYEQFF. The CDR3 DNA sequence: TGTGCCAGCAGCGCGTCGGGAGGGGGCTATGAGCAGTTCTTC.